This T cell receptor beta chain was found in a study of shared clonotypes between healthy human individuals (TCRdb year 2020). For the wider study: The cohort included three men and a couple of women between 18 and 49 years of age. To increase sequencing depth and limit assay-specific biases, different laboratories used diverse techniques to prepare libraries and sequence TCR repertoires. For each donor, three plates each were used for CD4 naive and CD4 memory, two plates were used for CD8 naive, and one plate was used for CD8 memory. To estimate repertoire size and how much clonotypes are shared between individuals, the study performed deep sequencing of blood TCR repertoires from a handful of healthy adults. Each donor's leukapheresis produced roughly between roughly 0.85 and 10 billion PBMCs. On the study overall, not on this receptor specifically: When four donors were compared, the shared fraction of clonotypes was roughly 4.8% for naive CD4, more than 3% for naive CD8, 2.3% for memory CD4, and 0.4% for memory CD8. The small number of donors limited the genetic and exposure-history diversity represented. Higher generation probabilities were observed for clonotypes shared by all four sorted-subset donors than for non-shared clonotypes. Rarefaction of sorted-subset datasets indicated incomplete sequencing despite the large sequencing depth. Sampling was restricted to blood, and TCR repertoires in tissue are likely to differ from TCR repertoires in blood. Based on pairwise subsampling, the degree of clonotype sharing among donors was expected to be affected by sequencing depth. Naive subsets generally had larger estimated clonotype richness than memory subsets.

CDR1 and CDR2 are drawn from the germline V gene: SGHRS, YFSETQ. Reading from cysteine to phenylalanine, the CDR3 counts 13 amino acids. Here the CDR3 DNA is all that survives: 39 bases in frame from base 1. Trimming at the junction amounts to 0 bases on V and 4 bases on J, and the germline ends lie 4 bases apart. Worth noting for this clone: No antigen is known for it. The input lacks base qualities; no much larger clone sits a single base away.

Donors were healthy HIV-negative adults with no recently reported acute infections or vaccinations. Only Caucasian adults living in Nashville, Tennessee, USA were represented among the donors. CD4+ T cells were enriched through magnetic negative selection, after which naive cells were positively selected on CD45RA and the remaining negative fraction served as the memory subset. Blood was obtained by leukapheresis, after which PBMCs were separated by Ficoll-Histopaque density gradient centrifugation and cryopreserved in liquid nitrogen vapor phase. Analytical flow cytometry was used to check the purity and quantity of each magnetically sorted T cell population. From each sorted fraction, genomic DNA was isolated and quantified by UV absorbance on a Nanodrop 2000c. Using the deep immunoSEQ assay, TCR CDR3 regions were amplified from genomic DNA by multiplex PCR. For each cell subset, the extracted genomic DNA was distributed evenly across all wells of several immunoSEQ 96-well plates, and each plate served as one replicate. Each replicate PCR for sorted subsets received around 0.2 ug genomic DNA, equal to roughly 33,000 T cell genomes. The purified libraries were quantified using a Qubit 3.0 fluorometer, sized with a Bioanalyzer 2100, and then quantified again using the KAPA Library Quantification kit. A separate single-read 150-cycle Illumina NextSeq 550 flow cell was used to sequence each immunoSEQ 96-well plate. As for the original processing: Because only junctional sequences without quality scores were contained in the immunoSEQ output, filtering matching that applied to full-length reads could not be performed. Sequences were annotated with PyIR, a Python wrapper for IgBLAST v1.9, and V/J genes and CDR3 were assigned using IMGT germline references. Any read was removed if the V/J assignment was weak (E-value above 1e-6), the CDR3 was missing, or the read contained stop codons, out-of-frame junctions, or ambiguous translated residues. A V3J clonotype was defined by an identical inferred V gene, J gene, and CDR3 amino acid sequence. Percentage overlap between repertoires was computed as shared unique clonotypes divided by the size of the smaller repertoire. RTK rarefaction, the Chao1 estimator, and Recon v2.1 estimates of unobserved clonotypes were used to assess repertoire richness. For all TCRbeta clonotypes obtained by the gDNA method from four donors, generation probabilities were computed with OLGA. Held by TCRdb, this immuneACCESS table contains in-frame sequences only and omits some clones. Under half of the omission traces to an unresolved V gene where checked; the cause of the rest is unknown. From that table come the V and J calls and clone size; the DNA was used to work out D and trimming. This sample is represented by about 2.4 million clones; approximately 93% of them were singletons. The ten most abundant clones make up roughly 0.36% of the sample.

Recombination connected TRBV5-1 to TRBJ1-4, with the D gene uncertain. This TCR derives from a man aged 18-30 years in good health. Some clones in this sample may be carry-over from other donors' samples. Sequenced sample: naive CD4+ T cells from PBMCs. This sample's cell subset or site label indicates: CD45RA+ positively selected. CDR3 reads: CASSLGFNEKLFF. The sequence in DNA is TGCGCCAGCAGCTTGGGGTTTAATGAAAAACTGTTTTTT.